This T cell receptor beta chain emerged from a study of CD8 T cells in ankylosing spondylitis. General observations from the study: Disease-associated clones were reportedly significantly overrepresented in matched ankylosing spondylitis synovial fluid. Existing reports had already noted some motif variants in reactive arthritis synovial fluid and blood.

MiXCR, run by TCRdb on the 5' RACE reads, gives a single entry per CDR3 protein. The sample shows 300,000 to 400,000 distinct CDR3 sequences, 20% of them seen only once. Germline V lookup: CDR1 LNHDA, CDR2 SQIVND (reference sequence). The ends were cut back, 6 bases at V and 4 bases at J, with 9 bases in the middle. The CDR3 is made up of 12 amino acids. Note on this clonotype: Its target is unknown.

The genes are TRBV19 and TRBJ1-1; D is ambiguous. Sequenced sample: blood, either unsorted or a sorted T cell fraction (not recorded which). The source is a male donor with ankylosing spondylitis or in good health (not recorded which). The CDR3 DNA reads TGTGCCAGTAGAACCTACCGCACTGAAGCTTTCTTT. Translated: CASRTYRTEAFF.